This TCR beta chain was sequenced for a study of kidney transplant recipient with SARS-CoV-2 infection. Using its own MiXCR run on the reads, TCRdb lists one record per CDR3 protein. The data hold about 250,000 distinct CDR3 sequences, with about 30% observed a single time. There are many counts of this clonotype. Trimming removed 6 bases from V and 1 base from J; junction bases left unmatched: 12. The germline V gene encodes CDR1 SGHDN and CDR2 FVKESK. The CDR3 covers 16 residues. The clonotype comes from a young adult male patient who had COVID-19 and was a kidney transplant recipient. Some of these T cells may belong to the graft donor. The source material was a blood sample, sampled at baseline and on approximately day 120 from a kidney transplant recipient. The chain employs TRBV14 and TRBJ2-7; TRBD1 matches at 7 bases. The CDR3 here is CASRPAGGLYSYEQYF. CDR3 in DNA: TGTGCCAGCAGACCTGCAGGGGGTCTCTATTCCTACGAGCAGTACTTC.